This T cell receptor beta chain is from a study of regulatory T cells in long-lasting Graves disease. About this clonotype: One junction end disagrees with the germline gene, perhaps due to a read error.

HTBI primers from iRepertoire and Arm-PCR of CDR3 regions yielded the TCR beta libraries. TCRdb called the multiplex PCR reads again in MiXCR, with one record for every CDR3 protein. The sample carries a few hundred thousand distinct CDR3 sequences, about 18% recorded once. The CDR3 is made up of 15 amino acids. Germline CDR1 KGHDR, CDR2 SFDVKD. The time point was: newly diagnosed GD, antithyroid drugs for less than 3 months. RNA from PBMCs was the source of the TCR library. The clonotype originates from a female donor with Graves disease. This chain uses TRBV24-1 with TRBJ2-7; TRBD1 aligns across 7 bases. The material was peripheral blood mononuclear cells (PBMCs), obtained at new diagnosis, from a patient treated with antithyroid drugs. CDR3 protein: CATNDSGTASYEQYF. The CDR3 DNA is TGTGCCACCAATGATTCCGGGACAGCGTCCTACGAGCAGTACTTC.